This is a list of T cell receptor beta chains from one sample in a study of blood T cells in healthy people across ages. TCRdb fed the 5' RACE reads into MiXCR, producing one record per CDR3 protein. Of around 620,000 distinct CDR3 sequences listed, about 26% are singletons. The material sequenced was blood. Receptor source: a woman between 70 and 85 years old in good health. CDR3s include the opening cysteine and the closing phenylalanine or tryptophan. The D gene is left open where the match is weak. Not all rows give a size; the values are once, few, many and, for expanded clones, a class.

TRBJ2-6	-	TRBV2	few	16	CASSFGTSSGANVLTF	TGTGCCAGCAGTTTCGGGACCTCCTCTGGGGCCAACGTCCTGACTTTC
TRBJ1-2	TRBD1	TRBV6-1	-	15	CASIVSTGSNYGYTF	TGTGCCAGCATTGTCTCGACAGGGTCTAACTATGGCTACACCTTC
TRBJ1-2	-	TRBV11-1	few	15	CASSLNLDGIYGYTF	TGTGCCAGCAGCTTAAATTTGGACGGTATCTATGGCTACACCTTC
TRBJ2-5	TRBD2	TRBV24-1	-	15	CATSDPAGGRETQYF	TGTGCCACCAGTGATCCTGCGGGGGGGAGAGAGACCCAGTACTTC
TRBJ1-1	-	TRBV12-3/TRBV12-4	few	13	CASSKRENTETFF	TGTGCCAGCAGTAAGAGGGAGAACACTGAAACTTTCTTT
TRBJ2-6	TRBD1	TRBV25-1	-	18	CASSGTTGGRSGANVLTF	TGTGCCAGCAGTGGAACTACAGGGGGCCGCTCTGGGGCCAACGTCCTGACTTTC
TRBJ2-7	-	TRBV28	few	15	CASSEGVGGNYEQYF	TGTGCCAGCAGCGAAGGGGTAGGGGGGAACTACGAGCAGTACTTC
TRBJ1-5	-	TRBV6-1	few	13	CASSEALEQPQHF	TGTGCCAGCAGTGAAGCATTGGAACAGCCCCAGCATTTT
TRBJ2-1	TRBD2	TRBV9	few	15	CASSGRTSGGNEQFF	TGTGCCAGCAGCGGCCGGACTAGCGGGGGGAATGAGCAGTTCTTC
TRBJ2-2	-	TRBV21-1	-	14	CAIQPTTNTGELFF	TGTGCCATCCAACCCACTACGAACACCGGGGAGCTGTTTTTT
TRBJ1-5	-	TRBV10-3	-	13	CAINSDINQPQHF	TGTGCCATCAATTCGGACATCAATCAGCCCCAGCATTTT
TRBJ1-2	-	TRBV5-1	-	13	CASSSNRALGYTF	TGCGCCAGCAGCTCTAACAGGGCTCTGGGCTACACCTTC
TRBJ1-4	-	TRBV5-6	few	14	CASSLGGVGEKLFF	TGTGCCAGCAGCTTGGGGGGGGTTGGTGAAAAACTGTTTTTT
TRBJ2-5	-	TRBV10-3	few	15	CAISVSGAGKETQYF	TGTGCCATCAGTGTGTCGGGCGCGGGGAAAGAGACCCAGTACTTC
TRBJ2-3	-	TRBV20-1	-	14	CSARSMGRTDTQYF	TGCAGTGCTAGATCCATGGGGAGAACAGATACGCAGTATTTT
TRBJ2-5	-	TRBV7-7	-	15	CASSSLRGFQETQYF	TGTGCTAGCAGCTCCCTACGAGGCTTCCAAGAGACCCAGTACTTC
TRBJ2-1	-	TRBV6-2/TRBV6-3	few	11	CASSGGYEQFF	TGTGCCAGCAGCGGGGGTTATGAGCAGTTCTTC
TRBJ1-1	-	TRBV20-1	few	16	CSARPLLRGHDTEAFF	TGCAGTGCTAGACCCCTTCTCCGGGGGCATGACACTGAAGCTTTCTTT
TRBJ1-1	TRBD1	TRBV10-3	-	15	CAISASAGGATEAFF	TGTGCCATCAGTGCGTCCGCAGGGGGCGCGACTGAAGCTTTCTTT
TRBJ2-3	TRBD1	TRBV9	many	15	CASSLGQGATDTQYF	TGTGCCAGCAGCCTAGGACAGGGGGCAACAGATACGCAGTATTTT
TRBJ2-7	TRBD1	TRBV3-1	few	16	CASSLDGQGYAYEQYF	TGTGCCAGCAGCTTGGACGGACAGGGCTATGCCTACGAGCAGTACTTC